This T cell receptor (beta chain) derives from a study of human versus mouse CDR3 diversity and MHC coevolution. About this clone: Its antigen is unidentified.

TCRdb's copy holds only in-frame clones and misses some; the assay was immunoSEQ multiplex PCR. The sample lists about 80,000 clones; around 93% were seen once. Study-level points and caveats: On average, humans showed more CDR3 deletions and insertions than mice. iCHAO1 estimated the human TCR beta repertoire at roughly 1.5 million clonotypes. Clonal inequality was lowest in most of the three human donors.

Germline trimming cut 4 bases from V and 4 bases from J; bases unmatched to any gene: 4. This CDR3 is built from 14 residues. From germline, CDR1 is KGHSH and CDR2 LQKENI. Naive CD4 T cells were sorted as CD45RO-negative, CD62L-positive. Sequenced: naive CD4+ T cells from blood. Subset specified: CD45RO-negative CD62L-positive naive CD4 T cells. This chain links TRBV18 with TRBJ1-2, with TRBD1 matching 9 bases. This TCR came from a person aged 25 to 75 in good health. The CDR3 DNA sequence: TGTGCCAGCTCACAGGACAGGGGATTCTATGGCTACACCTTC. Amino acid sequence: CASSQDRGFYGYTF.